These 25 T cell receptor beta chains originate from one sample sequenced in a study of blood T cell dynamics during melanoma immunotherapy. The repertoire was sequenced with immunoSEQ multiplex PCR; TCRdb's copy has only in-frame clones and lacks some. The repertoire holds 4,900 or so clones, with around 86% as singletons. The time point here: pre-treatment baseline. The material sequenced was blood, taken from a patient treated with checkpoint blockade. These receptors were taken from a human donor with melanoma.

This clone was seen a single time. This chain uses TRBV7-8 with TRBJ2-5; D remains unclear. Germline CDR1 is SGHVS and CDR2 is FQNEAQ. V was shortened by 3 bases and J by 4 bases, with 9 bases between the two germline ends. The CDR3 totals 13 residues. The DNA of the CDR3 is TGTGCCAGCAGCTTCCCTGCCACAGAGACCCAGTACTTC. Its protein is CASSFPATETQYF.

The rearrangement uses TRBV6-4 and TRBJ2-7; 8 bases match TRBD1. J lost 0 bases, V lost 6 bases, and 10 bases had no gene match. Germline V gives CDR1 MRHNA, CDR2 SNTAGT. The CDR3 length is 16 residues. CDR3 in DNA: TGTGCCAGCAGGATCTTATGGACAGGGATCTCCTACGAGCAGTACTTC. It encodes CASRILWTGISYEQYF.

A few counts support this clone. The chain joins TRBV6-6 to TRBJ1-2, with a possible D match to TRBD1 (6 bases). The germline CDR1 and CDR2 sequences are MNHNY and SVGAGI (reference sequence). The CDR3 covers 15 residues. The ends were cut back, 6 bases at V and 6 bases at J, with 20 bases in the middle. The CDR3 nucleotides are TGTGCCAGCAGCCCGCAAACCGGGACAATCCATGGCTACACCTTC. It translates to CASSPQTGTIHGYTF.

The chain carries TRBV13 and TRBJ2-3; 14 nucleotides align to TRBD2. Germline V CDR1 and CDR2: PRHDT, FYEKMQ (reference sequence). The junction had 6 bases not matched to a gene; V was cut back by 7 bases and J by 6 bases. The CDR3 consists of 15 residues. The CDR3 reads CASIRGLAGADTQYF. DNA of the CDR3: TGTGCCAGCATCCGGGGACTAGCGGGAGCGGATACGCAGTATTTT.

The count of this clone is one. This sequence joins TRBV19 and TRBJ2-2; 7 positions match TRBD2. J lost 4 bases, V lost 3 bases, and 5 bases had no gene match. Germline V lookup: CDR1 LNHDA, CDR2 SQIVND (reference sequence). The CDR3 sequence is 15 residues long. The CDR3 region has the DNA TGTGCCAGTAGTATGTCCCCGGGGGGCACCGGGGAGCTGTTTTTT. Protein sequence: CASSMSPGGTGELFF.

V gene TRBV28 combines with J gene TRBJ1-3, with D maybe TRBD1 (6 bases). V was clipped by 3 bases and J by 0 bases, with 9 bases between them. The germline gives CDR1 MDHEN, CDR2 SYDVKM. The CDR3 consists of 15 residues. This CDR3 is CASSFGGRSGNTIYF. CDR3 nucleotide sequence: TGTGCCAGCAGTTTCGGGGGGCGCTCTGGAAACACCATATATTTT.

This clone has a handful of counts. The chain employs TRBV19 and TRBJ1-1; 8 bases are a match to TRBD1. CDR1 LNHDA and CDR2 SQIVND come from the germline V gene (reference sequence). The V and J ends lost 7 bases and 10 bases, in that order; junction bases with no gene match: 20. The CDR3 has 16 amino acids. The CDR3 DNA reads as TGTGCCAGTACCTCTGAAGCCCCCGGGACAGGCGGTGGAGCTTTCTTT. Translating gives CASTSEAPGTGGGAFF.

V usage is TRBV13 and J usage is TRBJ2-1; D not certain. The CDR3 contains 12 residues. The V end lost 2 bases, the J end lost 6 bases, and 5 bases lay between the germline ends. The V gene's germline CDR1 is PRHDT and CDR2 FYEKMQ (reference sequence). DNA of the CDR3: TGTGCCAGCAGCTTAACCCTCAATGAGCAGTTCTTC. Translating it yields CASSLTLNEQFF.

V and J are TRBV11-1 and TRBJ2-3; the D is unclear. The length of the CDR3 is 12 residues. Germline assignment: CDR1 SGHAT and CDR2 FQDESV (reference sequence). The ends were cut back, 8 bases at V and 8 bases at J, with 14 bases in the middle. The CDR3 is CASGWVASTQYF. DNA of the CDR3: TGTGCCAGCGGTTGGGTTGCGAGTACGCAGTATTTT.

The chain employs TRBV9 and TRBJ1-3; a weak D match, TRBD1 (6 bases). Trimming left V 4 bases short and J 3 bases short, with 11 bases between. CDR1 is SGDLS and CDR2 is YYNGEE in the germline V gene. This CDR3 is built from 14 residues. Here the CDR3 DNA reads TGTGCCAGCAGCCTCGGGACACGTGGAAACACCATATATTTT. It yields the protein CASSLGTRGNTIYF.

This chain joins TRBV28 and TRBJ2-3; D perhaps matches TRBD2 (5 bases). The CDR3 runs 14 residues. V lost 3 bases and J lost 3, with 10 bases in between. The germline V gene has CDR1 MDHEN and CDR2 SYDVKM. Written as DNA, the CDR3 is TGTGCCAGCAGTTTTGCGAGGGCTACAGATACGCAGTATTTT. Encoded protein: CASSFARATDTQYF.

This sequence joins TRBV5-6 and TRBJ1-2, with 11 bases aligning to TRBD1. The CDR3 is 15 amino acids. Germline V gives CDR1 SGHDT, CDR2 YYEEEE. J was trimmed by 4 bases and V by 4 bases; bases with no gene match: 6. CDR3 amino acids: CASSPRDRGTYGYTF. The CDR3 DNA reads as TGTGCCAGCAGCCCCCGGGACAGGGGGACCTATGGCTACACCTTC.

The chain combines TRBV9 with TRBJ2-5; 10 bases line up with TRBD2. CDR1 and CDR2 from the germline V gene are SGDLS and YYNGEE. After removal of 4 bases from V and 2 bases from J, the junction contained 5 bases not matched to a gene. The CDR3 consists of 15 residues. The CDR3 DNA follows: TGTGCCAGCAGCTTGAGCGGGAGGGGGCAAGAGACCCAGTACTTC. Residues: CASSLSGRGQETQYF. The full variable domain, rest sourced from reference TRBV9 and TRBJ2-5, is DSGVTQTPKHLITATGQRVTLRCSPRSGDLSVYWYQQSLDQGLQFLIQYYNGEERAKGNILERFSAQQFPDLHSELNLSSLELGDSALYFCASSLSGRGQETQYFGPGTRLLVL.

V and J are TRBV11-3 and TRBJ1-1, with D possibly being TRBD1 (6 bases). From germline, CDR1 is SGHNT and CDR2 YENEEA. This CDR3 contains 15 residues. Trimming removed 5 bases at V and 1 base at J, with 14 bases between. CDR3: CASSPRDKRNTEAFF. DNA of the CDR3: TGTGCCAGCAGCCCACGGGACAAAAGGAACACTGAAGCTTTCTTT.

The J gene is TRBJ1-1, the V gene TRBV15, with D possibly TRBD1 on 5 matching bases. The CDR3 has 13 residues. V lost 3 bases to trimming and J lost 0 bases, with 5 bases between them. In germline, CDR1 is LNHNV, CDR2 YYDKDF (reference sequence). CDR3 sequence (DNA): TGTGCCACCAGCAGCAGGGTGAACACTGAAGCTTTCTTT. Protein sequence: CATSSRVNTEAFF. The variable domain in full, with the rest retrieved from reference TRBV15 and TRBJ1-1, is DAMVIQNPRYQVTQFGKPVTLSCSQTLNHNVMYWYQQKSSQAPKLLFHYYDKDFNNEADTPDNFQSRRPNTSFCFLDIRSPGLGDTAMYLCATSSRVNTEAFFGQGTRLTVV.

This clone has only one observation. The chain is built from TRBV29-1 and TRBJ2-2; D not resolved. CDR1 and CDR2 (germline): SQVTM, ANQGSEA. This CDR3 comprises 15 residues. The CDR3 DNA is TGCAGTGCCCGGCCGCAGGAAACGAACACCGGGGAGCTGTTTTTT. As protein: CSARPQETNTGELFF.

The V call is TRBV30, the J call TRBJ2-3; 8 bases align to TRBD2. After removal of 0 bases from V and 1 base from J, the junction contained 12 bases not matched to a gene. Per germline, CDR1 GTSNPN and CDR2 SVGIG (reference sequence). This CDR3 has 18 amino acids. The CDR3 region has the DNA TGTGCCTGGAGTGTATGGGCGAGCGGGAGAATTGGCACAGATACGCAGTATTTT. Protein: CAWSVWASGRIGTDTQYF.

This clone was observed once. The chain links TRBV7-3 to TRBJ2-1, with 10 bases lining up with TRBD2. Losses at the gene ends were 8 bases for V and 6 bases for J; bases not matched to a gene: 4. Looked up from germline, CDR1 is SGHTA and CDR2 is FQGTGA. CDR3 length: 13 residues. CDR3 coding DNA: TGTGCCAGCGGGGCTAGCGGGAGCAATGAGCAGTTCTTC. Protein product: CASGASGSNEQFF.

The chain is built from TRBV29-1 and TRBJ2-7; D ambiguous. From germline, CDR1 is SQVTM and CDR2 ANQGSEA. The V end was cut by 6 bases, the J end by 5 bases, with 17 bases between. The CDR3 runs 13 residues. The CDR3 region is CSVHSNYGHEQYF. DNA of the CDR3: TGCAGCGTCCACTCGAATTATGGGCACGAGCAGTACTTC.

The genes are TRBV30 and TRBJ2-3; TRBD2 matches 9 bases. Germline-derived CDR1 and CDR2 are GTSNPN and SVGIG (reference sequence). V shed 2 bases, J shed 0 bases, and the junction held 6 bases outside the gene matches. This CDR3 is 16 amino acids long. The CDR3 DNA reads TGTGCCTGGAGTCTAGGGACTAGCAGTAGCACAGATACGCAGTATTTT. It codes for CAWSLGTSSSTDTQYF.

The chain recombines TRBV19 with TRBJ1-1; 8 positions match TRBD1. CDR3 size: 14 residues. Germline V gene data show CDR1 as LNHDA and CDR2 as SQIVND (reference sequence). V shed 6 bases and J 1 base; nucleotides not matched to a gene: 4. CDR3 loop: CASRPTGGNTEAFF. The CDR3 DNA sequence: TGTGCCAGTAGGCCCACAGGGGGGAACACTGAAGCTTTCTTT.

The chain employs TRBV6-4 and TRBJ2-5, with 9 bases matching TRBD1. CDR1 is MRHNA and CDR2 is SNTAGT in the germline V gene. V was clipped by 7 bases and J by 5 bases; unmatched bases: 5. This CDR3 is built from 13 residues. CDR3 in amino acids: CASKRDREETQYF. DNA for the CDR3: TGTGCCAGCAAACGGGACAGGGAGGAGACCCAGTACTTC.

This sequence joins TRBV7-9 and TRBJ2-7; the D is unclear. Trimming took off 5 bases at V and 4 bases at J, with 21 bases between the two ends. This CDR3 spans 16 amino acids. Germline CDR1 is SEHNR and CDR2 is FQNEAQ (reference sequence). The CDR3 DNA reads as TGTGCCAGCAGCCCCCCGGGTTTCGGCGTAGATTACGAGCAGTACTTC. Translating gives CASSPPGFGVDYEQYF. Complete variable domain (other parts from reference TRBV7-9 and TRBJ2-7): DTGVSQNPRHKITKRGQNVTFRCDPISEHNRLYWYRQTLGQGPEFLTYFQNEAQLEKSRLLSDRFSAERPKGSFSTLEIQRTEQGDSAMYLCASSPPGFGVDYEQYFGPGTRLTVT.

This clone was seen more than once but under ten times. The chain combines TRBV5-1 with TRBJ1-4; D call uncertain. CDR3 length: 15 amino acids. Germline CDR1 is SGHRS and CDR2 is YFSETQ. Trimming left V 0 bases short and J 5 bases short, with 11 bases between. The CDR3 is CASSLADRINEKLFF. The DNA of the CDR3 is TGCGCCAGCAGCTTGGCGGACCGCATCAATGAAAAACTGTTTTTT.

The gene calls are TRBV7-8 and TRBJ2-5, with D possibly matching TRBD2 (7 bases). The J call may be in error: the DNA end matches TRBJ2-7 better. Germline V gives CDR1 SGHVS, CDR2 FQNEAQ. This CDR3 is built from 16 residues. CDR3: CASSLRRGGPSYEQYF. The DNA of the CDR3 is TGTGCCAGCAGCCTCCGTAGGGGGGGGCCCTCCTACGAGCAGTACTTC.